This note documents a single T cell receptor beta chain sequence. Only in-frame clones appear in the TCRdb table, and some are missing; sequencing was by immunoSEQ multiplex PCR. The sample records roughly 240,000 clones, over 80% being singletons. This entry comes from a study of blood T cell repertoires in COVID-19. There are 18 residues in the CDR3. What was sequenced was PBMCs or T cells enriched from blood (not recorded which). The TCR sequence derives from a man aged 45-60 years who had been exposed to COVID-19. V is TRBV21-1 and J is TRBJ2-5; the D segment call TRBD2 is taken from the table without a DNA check. TRBV21-1 represents a pseudogene. CDR3 coding DNA: TGTGCCAGCAGCAAAGCGGCGGGTTGGAGCGGTCTCCAAGAGACCCAGTACTTC. Protein product: CASSKAAGWSGLQETQYF.